The next 26 T cell receptor beta chains were all read from a single sample in a study of blood T cell repertoires in COVID-19. Only in-frame clones appear in the TCRdb table, and some are missing; sequencing was by immunoSEQ multiplex PCR. This sample has about 120,000 clones, with 90% found just once. The sequenced sample was peripheral blood. The source of these receptors is a woman aged 60-75 years with COVID-19, enrolled during active disease.

The chain uses TRBV28 and TRBJ2-7; 7 bases align to TRBD1. Germline-derived CDR1 and CDR2 are MDHEN and SYDVKM. The trim removed 8 bases at V and 2 bases at J, leaving 9 bases unmatched. This CDR3 has 14 residues. The CDR3 spells CASQSGQGAYEQYF. In DNA, the CDR3 is TGTGCCAGCCAATCAGGGCAGGGGGCCTACGAGCAGTACTTC.

The chain is built from TRBV7-9 and TRBJ1-1; TRBD1 might be the D (6 bases). Between the trimmed V and J ends, which lost 4 bases and 3 bases, there was a span of 9 bases. The V gene's germline CDR1 is SEHNR and CDR2 FQNEAQ (reference sequence). The CDR3 is made up of 13 amino acids. CDR3 sequence: CASSSRGDTEAFF. In DNA form, the CDR3 reads TGTGCCAGCAGCTCCAGGGGTGACACTGAAGCTTTCTTT.

The V gene is TRBV2, the J gene TRBJ1-2; tentative D call: TRBD1 (6 bases). The V gene's germline CDR1 is SNHLY and CDR2 FYNNEI. The CDR3 loop spans 12 amino acids. Trimming removed 7 bases from V and 8 bases from J, with 14 bases in between. The CDR3 spells CASTYRVGGYTF. For the CDR3, the DNA is TGTGCCAGCACCTACAGGGTAGGCGGCTACACCTTC.

V gene TRBV7-9 combines with J gene TRBJ2-7, with D perhaps matching TRBD1 (5 bases). The V and J ends lost 5 bases and 5 bases respectively, with 16 bases between them. The CDR3 spans 14 residues. Germline loops: CDR1 SEHNR, CDR2 FQNEAQ (reference sequence). CDR3 amino acids: CASSPSGMANEQYF. The CDR3 DNA follows: TGTGCCAGCAGCCCCTCAGGGATGGCGAACGAGCAGTACTTC.

The genes are TRBV11-1 and TRBJ1-2; the D is unclear. Germline V CDR1 and CDR2: SGHAT, FQDESV (reference sequence). This CDR3 has 14 amino acids. Between the trimmed V and J ends, which lost 0 bases and 2 bases, there was a span of 7 bases. The CDR3 region has the DNA TGTGCCAGCAGCTTAGCCGGCGGGAACTATGGCTACACCTTC. Translating gives CASSLAGGNYGYTF.

The rearrangement uses TRBV2 and TRBJ1-1; D unresolved. CDR1 and CDR2 from the germline V gene are SNHLY and FYNNEI. The germline V and J ends were trimmed by 8 bases and 5 bases, with 15 bases remaining between them. The CDR3 length is 13 residues. CDR3 sequence (DNA): TGTGCCAGCCAAGAAATCAGAGGAACTGAAGCTTTCTTT. Protein sequence: CASQEIRGTEAFF.

This clone was picked up one time. The gene calls are TRBV5-6 and TRBJ1-1, with 7 bases fitting TRBD1. The CDR3 has 12 amino acids. With 4 bases clipped from V and 11 bases from J, the junction kept 8 bases outside the gene matches. Germline V gene sequence: CDR1 SGHDT, CDR2 YYEEEE. The CDR3: CASSLIQGSAFF. As DNA, the CDR3 is TGTGCCAGCAGCCTCATACAGGGGAGTGCTTTCTTT.

V gene TRBV30 combines with J gene TRBJ2-1, with a weak D call TRBD1 (5 bases). Trimming removed 3 bases from V and 0 bases from J, with 12 bases in between. Germline CDR1 reads GTSNPN; CDR2 reads SVGIG (reference sequence). There are 15 residues in the CDR3. The CDR3 coding sequence is TGTGCCTGGAGCGAGCGCGACAGCTCCTACAATGAGCAGTTCTTC. Translated: CAWSERDSSYNEQFF.

J is TRBJ1-6 and V is TRBV2, with D perhaps matching TRBD1 (6 bases). Trimming cost V 10 bases and J 0 bases, with 16 bases left between them. The CDR3 length is 16 residues. Germline loops: CDR1 SNHLY, CDR2 FYNNEI. CDR3 residues: CATRGGVSSYNSPLHF. CDR3 coding DNA: TGTGCCACCCGAGGGGGGGTAAGCTCCTATAATTCACCCCTCCACTTT.

The chain links TRBV27 to TRBJ2-1, with D perhaps TRBD2 (6 bases). V lost 6 bases to trimming and J lost 4 bases, with 16 bases between them. This CDR3 is 15 amino acids long. CDR1 is MNHEY and CDR2 is SMNVEV in the germline V gene (reference sequence). The DNA of the CDR3 is TGTGCCAGCAGACCACTAGCAACCCTATACAATGAGCAGTTCTTC. Protein: CASRPLATLYNEQFF.

The chain has TRBV7-9 and TRBJ1-5; 8 bases line up with TRBD1. From germline, CDR1 is SEHNR and CDR2 FQNEAQ (reference sequence). The CDR3 loop spans 14 amino acids. V dropped 5 bases and J dropped 5; count of bases not matched to a gene: 5. The CDR3 is CASSPGQGYQPQHF. The CDR3 DNA reads TGTGCCAGCAGCCCTGGACAGGGTTATCAGCCCCAGCATTTT. Full variable domain (missing parts from reference TRBV7-9 and TRBJ1-5): DTGVSQNPRHKITKRGQNVTFRCDPISEHNRLYWYRQTLGQGPEFLTYFQNEAQLEKSRLLSDRFSAERPKGSFSTLEIQRTEQGDSAMYLCASSPGQGYQPQHFGDGTRLSIL.

This clone has a single count. This chain uses TRBV5-1 with TRBJ1-2; D gene ambiguous. Germline V gene lookup returns CDR1 SGHRS and CDR2 YFSETQ. Trimming took 1 base from V and 2 from J, leaving 12 bases between them. CDR3 length: 15 amino acids. CDR3: CASSLFAETNYGYTF. The CDR3 DNA sequence: TGCGCCAGCAGCTTGTTTGCGGAAACCAACTATGGCTACACCTTC. Variable domain in full (rest from reference TRBV5-1 and TRBJ1-2): KAGVTQTPRYLIKTRGQQVTLSCSPISGHRSVSWYQQTPGQGLQFLFEYFSETQRNKGNFPGRFSGRQFSNSRSEMNVSTLELGDSALYLCASSLFAETNYGYTFGSGTRLTVV.

The chain joins TRBV19 to TRBJ1-5, with D perhaps matching TRBD1 (5 bases). The CDR3 contains 17 residues. Trimming removed 7 bases from V and 4 bases from J, with 23 bases in between. Germline lookup yields CDR1 LNHDA and CDR2 SQIVND (reference sequence). For the CDR3, the DNA is TGTGCCAGTAAGGTTCAGGGTGAAGGTGTGAGGAATCAGCCCCAGCATTTT. Protein: CASKVQGEGVRNQPQHF.

The chain is built from TRBV5-8 and TRBJ1-5; D is uncertain. The CDR3 is 17 residues long. V lost 4 bases and J lost 0, with 17 bases in between. CDR1 and CDR2 from the germline V gene are SGHTS and YDEGEE. The CDR3 DNA follows: TGTGCCAGCAGCCCCCGACTTATCGGTAATAGCAATCAGCCCCAGCATTTT. It yields the protein CASSPRLIGNSNQPQHF.

The chain recombines TRBV10-3 with TRBJ2-3; 7 nucleotides agree with TRBD2. The junction had 10 bases not matched to a gene; V was cut back by 10 bases and J by 3 bases. This CDR3 is built from 14 residues. Germline CDR1 reads ENHRY; CDR2 reads SYGVKD. The CDR3 is CATLLSGGTDTQYF. The CDR3 DNA reads as TGTGCCACCCTTTTGTCGGGGGGTACAGATACGCAGTATTTT.

The genes are TRBV7-3 and TRBJ2-1, with 7 bases lining up with TRBD2. There are 16 residues in the CDR3. With V trimmed by 2 bases and J by 8 bases, 12 bases remained unmatched. Per germline, CDR1 SGHTA and CDR2 FQGTGA. Here the CDR3 reads CASSLQAGPISDEQFF. The CDR3 DNA reads TGTGCCAGCAGCTTACAAGCGGGGCCTATCAGCGATGAGCAGTTCTTC.

The chain employs TRBV12-3 or TRBV12-4 and TRBJ1-1; D not resolved. The CDR3 is 11 amino acids. Trimming left V 7 bases short and J 2 bases short, with 5 bases between. CDR3 in DNA: TGTGCCAGCATGAGTAACACTGAAGCTTTCTTT. It encodes CASMSNTEAFF.

This clone appeared a few times. V usage is TRBV7-9 and J usage is TRBJ2-1; possibly TRBD1 for D (5 bases). V lost 6 bases and J 0 bases, leaving 15 bases between the germline ends. Germline V CDR1 and CDR2: SEHNR, FQNEAQ (reference sequence). The CDR3 sequence is 16 residues long. The CDR3 spells CASSARAYSSYNEQFF. CDR3 coding DNA: TGTGCCAGCAGTGCCAGGGCTTATAGCTCCTACAATGAGCAGTTCTTC. Supplemented by reference TRBV7-9 and TRBJ2-1, the full variable domain reads DTGVSQNPRHKITKRGQNVTFRCDPISEHNRLYWYRQTLGQGPEFLTYFQNEAQLEKSRLLSDRFSAERPKGSFSTLEIQRTEQGDSAMYLCASSARAYSSYNEQFFGPGTRLTVL.

This clone has only one observation. The chain links TRBV27 to TRBJ1-1; 7 bases align to TRBD1. The J segment lost 6 bases and the V segment lost 6 bases, leaving 7 bases of the junction unmatched. The CDR3 extends over 13 amino acids. The germline V gene encodes CDR1 MNHEY and CDR2 SMNVEV (reference sequence). Written as DNA, the CDR3 is TGTGCCAGCAGCCTAATGAGGGGGCCTGAAGCTTTCTTT. Its protein is CASSLMRGPEAFF.

The chain combines TRBV20-1 with TRBJ2-1, with D unclear. This CDR3 is built from 13 residues. In germline, CDR1 is DFQATT, CDR2 SNEGSKA (reference sequence). V was clipped by 3 bases and J by 5 bases, with 11 bases between them. The CDR3 sequence is CSASGYRNNEQFF. The CDR3 region has the DNA TGCAGTGCTAGTGGCTACCGTAACAATGAGCAGTTCTTC.

The chain employs TRBV6-5 and TRBJ2-7; perhaps TRBD1 as D (5 bases). Germline V CDR1 and CDR2: MNHEY, SVGAGI. The CDR3 spans 12 residues. Trimming removed 8 bases at V and 7 bases at J, with 15 bases between. CDR3 protein: CASGPGRLEQYF. The CDR3 bases are TGTGCCAGCGGGCCAGGGCGATTGGAGCAGTACTTC.

The CDR3 region is CASSYSPYSPLHF. CDR3 nucleotides: TGTGCCAGCAGTTACTCTCCGTATTCACCCCTCCACTTT. The V call is TRBV6-2 or TRBV6-3, the J call TRBJ1-6; D is ambiguous. V lost 0 bases to trimming and J lost 8 bases, with 5 bases between them. The CDR3 has 13 amino acids. Germline V gene lookup returns CDR1 MNHEY and CDR2 SVGEGT.

The chain recombines TRBV5-5 with TRBJ1-2; a weak D match, TRBD1 (5 bases). This CDR3 has 16 residues. Per the germline V gene, CDR1 is SGHKS and CDR2 is YYEKEE (reference sequence). V lost 3 bases to trimming and J lost 4 bases, with 19 bases between them. The CDR3 sequence: CASSSPGGGLSYGYTF. CDR3 nucleotide sequence: TGTGCCAGCAGCTCCCCGGGGGGGGGACTCTCCTATGGCTACACCTTC.

The gene calls are TRBV19 and TRBJ1-1; a weak D match, TRBD1 (5 bases). Germline V gene lookup returns CDR1 LNHDA and CDR2 SQIVND (reference sequence). The CDR3 has 15 amino acids. Deletions cut 7 bases from V and 4 bases from J, with 19 bases between. CDR3 DNA sequence: TGTGCCAGTATCAATACGCAGGGATATACCACTGAAGCTTTCTTT. It specifies CASINTQGYTTEAFF.

This chain links TRBV29-1 with TRBJ1-5; 8 bases align to TRBD1. The CDR3 runs to 14 residues. Germline CDR1 SQVTM, CDR2 ANQGSEA. J lost 5 bases, V lost 6 bases, and 9 bases had no gene match. CDR3: CSVQTGGRDQPQHF. As DNA, the CDR3 is TGCAGCGTCCAAACAGGGGGAAGGGATCAGCCCCAGCATTTT.

The chain employs TRBV2 and TRBJ1-1, with D possibly TRBD1 on 6 matching bases. The CDR3 contains 14 residues. Deletions cut 6 bases from V and 7 bases from J, with 18 bases between. The V gene's germline CDR1 is SNHLY and CDR2 FYNNEI. CDR3 DNA sequence: TGTGCCAGCAGAAACACCCAGGGGAGGGGTGAAGCTTTCTTT. Translating it yields CASRNTQGRGEAFF.